This entry describes one TCR beta chain. The assay was immunoSEQ multiplex PCR, and TCRdb's table has in-frame clones only and misses some. The sample contains some 95,000 clones, roughly nine tenths of which appear only once. These data are taken from a study of blood T cell repertoires in COVID-19. Study background: The cDNA or gDNA used as material had been derived from T cells, B-cell-depleted T cells, or PBMCs.

In germline, CDR1 is LNHNV, CDR2 YYDKDF (reference sequence). V was trimmed by 2 bases and J by 0 bases, leaving 8 bases between them. The CDR3 loop spans 14 amino acids. Sequenced: peripheral blood. The TCR was taken from a human donor with active COVID-19. The donor label of this sample is uncertain. The chain has TRBV15 and TRBJ2-7; D may be TRBD1 (6 bases). The CDR3 loop is CATSRQGSSYEQYF. The CDR3, as DNA: TGTGCCACCAGCAGACAGGGGAGCTCCTACGAGCAGTACTTC.